The 8 T cell receptor beta chains below all came from one sample that was sequenced in a study of blood T cell repertoires in COVID-19. Libraries were prepared by immunoSEQ multiplex PCR; TCRdb keeps only in-frame clonotypes and omits some of them. Of 150,000 to 250,000 clones listed, roughly 87% were seen once; the top ten hold 2% to 2.5%. Sequencing input: PBMCs or T cells enriched from blood (not recorded which). The receptors come from a woman aged 25-40 years who had recovered from COVID-19.

This sequence joins TRBV19 and TRBJ1-5; D might be TRBD1 (5 bases). Trimming cost V 5 bases and J 7 bases, with 15 bases left between them. CDR3 length: 14 residues. Germline V gene lookup returns CDR1 LNHDA and CDR2 SQIVND (reference sequence). The DNA of the CDR3 is TGTGCCAGTAGTGGGGGGGTTATCGACCAGCCCCAGCATTTT. As protein: CASSGGVIDQPQHF.

This sequence joins TRBV6-2 or TRBV6-3 and TRBJ2-5, with TRBD2 matching over 8 bases. Per germline, CDR1 MNHEY and CDR2 SVGEGT. The CDR3 spans 15 residues. The V gene end was trimmed by 1 base and the J gene end by 1 base; junction bases not matched to a gene: 2. CDR3 sequence: CASSYFSGAQETQYF. DNA of the CDR3: TGTGCCAGCAGTTACTTTAGCGGGGCCCAAGAGACCCAGTACTTC.

The table lists this clone with a count of one. J is TRBJ2-3 and V is TRBV5-4; 9 nucleotides agree with TRBD2. Germline V gene data show CDR1 as SGHNT and CDR2 as YYREEE (reference sequence). This CDR3 has 18 amino acids. J lost 4 bases, V lost 0 bases, and 12 bases had no gene match. CDR3 nucleotide sequence: TGTGCCAGCAGCTTGGTATTTTCGGCGGGGGGGCCCTCAGATACGCAGTATTTT. Translation: CASSLVFSAGGPSDTQYF. Combining the CDR3 with reference TRBV5-4 and TRBJ2-3 gives the whole variable domain ETGVTQSPTHLIKTRGQQVTLRCSSQSGHNTVSWYQQALGQGPQFIFQYYREEENGRGNFPPRFSGLQFPNYSSELNVNALELDDSALYLCASSLVFSAGGPSDTQYFGPGTRLTVL.

The chain combines TRBV7-2 with TRBJ1-2; 8 bases agree with TRBD1. The trim removed 5 bases at V and 8 bases at J, leaving 10 bases unmatched. CDR1 is SGHTA and CDR2 is FQGNSA in the germline V gene. The CDR3 is 14 amino acids. The DNA of the CDR3 is TGTGCCAGCAGCCTAAGGGACAGGAGGCGCGGCTACACCTTC. Protein sequence: CASSLRDRRRGYTF.

The chain combines TRBV2 with TRBJ2-4; 9 positions agree with TRBD2. Losses at the gene ends were 4 bases for V and 6 bases for J; bases not matched to a gene: 1. Germline V gene sequence: CDR1 SNHLY, CDR2 FYNNEI. CDR3 length: 13 amino acids. CDR3 nucleotide sequence: TGTGCCAGCAGTGGCGGGGGGGCAAACATTCAGTACTTC. It specifies CASSGGGANIQYF.

This chain links TRBV9 with TRBJ1-1; 7 bases are shared with TRBD1. Germline CDR1 SGDLS, CDR2 YYNGEE. V lost 3 bases and J lost 2; bases outside the gene matches: 7. This CDR3 comprises 15 residues. Here the CDR3 reads CASSDGGTVNTEAFF. The CDR3 DNA sequence: TGTGCCAGCAGCGATGGGGGGACAGTCAACACTGAAGCTTTCTTT.

The chain has TRBV24-1 and TRBJ1-3; TRBD1 might be the D (6 bases). This CDR3 is built from 16 residues. V dropped 4 bases and J dropped 2 bases, with 14 bases sitting between them. The germline gives CDR1 KGHDR, CDR2 SFDVKD. The CDR3 nucleotides are TGTGCCACCAGTGACCCCACAGGGTTTGCTGGAAACACCATATATTTT. It translates to CATSDPTGFAGNTIYF.

The chain links TRBV12-3 or TRBV12-4 to TRBJ1-1; D unresolved. The CDR3 length is 13 residues. V was clipped by 3 bases and J by 1 base, with 6 bases between them. CDR3 in amino acids: CASSFGQNTEAFF. The CDR3 coding sequence is TGTGCCAGCAGTTTTGGCCAGAACACTGAAGCTTTCTTT.